This T cell receptor (beta chain) came from a study of blood T cell repertoires in COVID-19. In the study overall: PBMCs, B-cell-depleted T cells, or T cells were the source of the cDNA or gDNA that made up the material.

The CDR3 runs 12 residues. Trimming took off 5 bases at V and 3 bases at J, with 8 bases between the two ends. The germline gives CDR1 MDHEN, CDR2 SYDVKM. Participants were aged 18 to 89 years, lived in 24 US areas, and enrolled virtually. Donors were grouped by their self-reported clinical history. In the original analysis: Counts of nucleated cells, estimated from reference gene primer amplification, were obtained. Method: immunoSEQ multiplex PCR; TCRdb's copy keeps in-frame clones and lacks some. V and J calls plus clone size are reproduced from that table; the DNA served to infer D and trimming. The sample has more than 250,000 clones; 80% to 85% are singletons.

The sample comprised PBMCs or T cells enriched from blood (not recorded which). The chain has TRBV28 and TRBJ2-7; D is uncertain. The TCR was taken from a man aged 40-49 years who had been exposed to COVID-19. CDR3 sequence reads: CASSLGGYEQYF. The DNA for the CDR3 is TGTGCCAGCAGTCTCGGCGGCTACGAGCAGTACTTC.